This T cell receptor beta chain appears in the sequencing data of a study of control samples from healthy donors and cancer patients. Profiling relied on immunoSEQ multiplex PCR, and the TCRdb table lists in-frame clones only, not all of them. The table has under 65,000 clones, more than 70% seen once; the top ten hold more than 9.5%. The CDR3 totals 12 residues, both ends included. Germline CDR1 reads SNHLY; CDR2 reads FYNNEI. Remarks on this clone: The missing conserved phenylalanine or tryptophan at the end of this CDR3 makes a read error likely. It is unclear where the CDR3 begins or ends on the DNA, so no DNA is shown, and the CDR3 is as TCRdb lists it. Different DNA sequences within this sample yield the same CDR3.

Sequences were obtained from PBMCs. The chain employs TRBV2 and TRBJ1-1. This receptor was taken from a woman aged 55-75 years with lung cancer. CDR3 in amino acids: CASSELELGPRL.